This T cell receptor (beta chain) was obtained from a study of shared clonotypes between healthy human individuals. About the research overall: A couple of women and a few men aged 18 to 49 served as donors.

With regard to this clone: Its antigen is unknown.

Generated by immunoSEQ multiplex PCR, the TCRdb table keeps only in-frame clones and is missing some. The sample includes approximately 2.5 million clones, approximately 94% of them seen just once. Trimming cost V 6 bases and J 5 bases, with 23 bases left between them. CDR3 length: 17 residues. Germline lookup yields CDR1 SGHNT and CDR2 YENEEA. General observations from the study: Generation probabilities of non-shared clonotypes were lower (relative to those shared by all four donors). Among donors, the sharing of clonotypes was expected to be influenced by sequencing depth.

Material for sequencing was naive CD4+ T cells from PBMCs. Subset specified: CD45RA+ positively selected. The receptor was isolated from a man aged 18-30 years in good health. Some clones in this sample may be carry-over from other donors' samples. This chain connects TRBV11-3 to TRBJ2-1; no definite D call. CDR3 sequence reads: CASSDGWRQSRDNEQFF. The CDR3 DNA sequence: TGTGCCAGCAGTGATGGATGGCGTCAAAGCCGCGACAATGAGCAGTTCTTC.